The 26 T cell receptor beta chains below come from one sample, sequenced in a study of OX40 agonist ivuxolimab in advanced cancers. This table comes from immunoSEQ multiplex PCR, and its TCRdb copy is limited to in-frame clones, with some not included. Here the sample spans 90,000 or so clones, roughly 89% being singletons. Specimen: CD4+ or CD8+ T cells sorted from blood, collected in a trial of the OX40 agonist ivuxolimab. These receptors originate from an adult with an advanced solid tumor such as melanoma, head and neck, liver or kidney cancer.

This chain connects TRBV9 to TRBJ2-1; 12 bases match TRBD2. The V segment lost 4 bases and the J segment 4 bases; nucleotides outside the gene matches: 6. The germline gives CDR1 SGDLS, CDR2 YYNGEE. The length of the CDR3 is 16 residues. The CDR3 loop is CASSTLAGGPYNEQFF. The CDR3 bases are TGTGCCAGCAGCACCCTAGCGGGAGGGCCTTACAATGAGCAGTTCTTC.

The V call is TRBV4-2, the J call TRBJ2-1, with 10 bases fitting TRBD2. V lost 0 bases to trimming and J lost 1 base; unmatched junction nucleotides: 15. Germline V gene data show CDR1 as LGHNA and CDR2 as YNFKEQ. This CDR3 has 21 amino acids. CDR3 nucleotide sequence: TGTGCCAGCAGCCAAGATCCGGTGCTAGCGGGAGTCGTCGGATCCTACAATGAGCAGTTCTTC. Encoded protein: CASSQDPVLAGVVGSYNEQFF.

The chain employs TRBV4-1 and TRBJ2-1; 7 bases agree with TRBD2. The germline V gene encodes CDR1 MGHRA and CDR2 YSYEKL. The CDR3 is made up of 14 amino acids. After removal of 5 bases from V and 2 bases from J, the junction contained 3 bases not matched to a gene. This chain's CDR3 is CASSERDAYNEQFF. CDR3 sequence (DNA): TGCGCCAGCAGCGAGCGGGACGCCTACAATGAGCAGTTCTTC.

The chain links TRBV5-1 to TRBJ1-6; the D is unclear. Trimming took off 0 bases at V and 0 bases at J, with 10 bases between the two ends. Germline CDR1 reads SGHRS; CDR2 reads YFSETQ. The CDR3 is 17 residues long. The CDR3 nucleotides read TGCGCCAGCAGCTTGGTACGGGCGAACTCCTATAATTCACCCCTCCACTTT. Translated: CASSLVRANSYNSPLHF.

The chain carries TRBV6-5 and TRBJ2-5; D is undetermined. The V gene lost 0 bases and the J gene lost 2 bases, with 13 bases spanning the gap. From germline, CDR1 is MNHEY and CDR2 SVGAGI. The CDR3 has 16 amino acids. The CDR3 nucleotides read TGTGCCAGCAGTTACTCGATCGGTCACAAACAAGAGACCCAGTACTTC. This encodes CASSYSIGHKQETQYF.

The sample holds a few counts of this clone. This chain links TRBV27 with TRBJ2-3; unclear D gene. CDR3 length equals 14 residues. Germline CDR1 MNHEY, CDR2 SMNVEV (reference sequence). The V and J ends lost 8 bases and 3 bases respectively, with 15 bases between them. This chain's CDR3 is CASALYLATDTQYF. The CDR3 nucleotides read TGTGCCAGCGCCCTTTATTTGGCAACAGATACGCAGTATTTT.

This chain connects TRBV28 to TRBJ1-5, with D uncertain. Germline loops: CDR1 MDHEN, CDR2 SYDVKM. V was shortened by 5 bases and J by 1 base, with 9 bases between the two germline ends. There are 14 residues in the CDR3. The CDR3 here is CASSLPMSNQPQHF. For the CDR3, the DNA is TGTGCCAGCAGTCTCCCGATGAGCAATCAGCCCCAGCATTTT.

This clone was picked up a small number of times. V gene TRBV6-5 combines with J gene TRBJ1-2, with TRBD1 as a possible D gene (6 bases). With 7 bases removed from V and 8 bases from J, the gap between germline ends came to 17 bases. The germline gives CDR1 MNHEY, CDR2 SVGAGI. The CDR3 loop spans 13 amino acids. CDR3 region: CASKSDRMEGYTF. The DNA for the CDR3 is TGTGCCAGCAAGAGCGACAGGATGGAGGGCTACACCTTC.

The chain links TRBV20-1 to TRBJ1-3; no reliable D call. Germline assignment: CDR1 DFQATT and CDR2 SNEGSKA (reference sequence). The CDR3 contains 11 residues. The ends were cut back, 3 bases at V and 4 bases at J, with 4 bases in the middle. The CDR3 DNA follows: TGCAGTGCTAGGTTCGGAAACACCATATATTTT. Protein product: CSARFGNTIYF.

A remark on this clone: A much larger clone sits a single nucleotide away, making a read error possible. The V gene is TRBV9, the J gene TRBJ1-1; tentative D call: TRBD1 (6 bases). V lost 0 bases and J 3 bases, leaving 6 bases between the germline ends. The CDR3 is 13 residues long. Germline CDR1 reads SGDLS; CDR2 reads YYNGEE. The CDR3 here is CASSVGGHTEAFF. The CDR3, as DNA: TGTGCCAGCAGCGTAGGGGGGCACACTGAAGCTTTCTTT. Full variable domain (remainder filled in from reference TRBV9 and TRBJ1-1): DSGVTQTPKHLITATGQRVTLRCSPRSGDLSVYWYQQSLDQGLQFLIQYYNGEERAKGNILERFSAQQFPDLHSELNLSSLELGDSALYFCASSVGGHTEAFFGQGTRLTVV.

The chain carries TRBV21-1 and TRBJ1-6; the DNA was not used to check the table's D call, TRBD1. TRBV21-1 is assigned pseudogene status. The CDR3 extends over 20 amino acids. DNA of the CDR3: TGTGCCAGCAGCAAAGGTAGGTACTGGGACAGGGGGGCTTATAATTCACCCCTCCACTTT. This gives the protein CASSKGRYWDRGAYNSPLHF.

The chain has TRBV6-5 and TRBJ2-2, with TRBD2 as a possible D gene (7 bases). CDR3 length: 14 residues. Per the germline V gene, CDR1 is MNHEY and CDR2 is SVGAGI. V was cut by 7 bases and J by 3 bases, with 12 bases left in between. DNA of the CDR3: TGTGCCAGCAAGGAGGGGGGGTACACCGGGGAGCTGTTTTTT. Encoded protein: CASKEGGYTGELFF.

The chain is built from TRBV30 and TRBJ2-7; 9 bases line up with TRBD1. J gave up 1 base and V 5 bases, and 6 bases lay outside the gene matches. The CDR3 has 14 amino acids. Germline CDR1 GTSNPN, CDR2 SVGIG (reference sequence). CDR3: CAWGSGTGSYEQYF. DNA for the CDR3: TGTGCCTGGGGTTCCGGGACAGGGTCCTACGAGCAGTACTTC.

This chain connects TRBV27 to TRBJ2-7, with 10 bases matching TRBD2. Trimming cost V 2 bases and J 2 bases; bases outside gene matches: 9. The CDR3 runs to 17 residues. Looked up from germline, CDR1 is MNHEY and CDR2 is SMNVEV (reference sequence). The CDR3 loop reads CASSLLASGGFPYEQYF. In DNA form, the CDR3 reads TGTGCCAGCAGTTTACTAGCTAGCGGGGGCTTTCCCTACGAGCAGTACTTC.

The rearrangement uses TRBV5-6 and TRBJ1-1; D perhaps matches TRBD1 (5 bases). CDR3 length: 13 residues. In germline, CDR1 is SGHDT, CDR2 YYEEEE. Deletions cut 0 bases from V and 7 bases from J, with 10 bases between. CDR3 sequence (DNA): TGTGCCAGCAGCTTGGACGGACAACGTGAAGCTTTCTTT. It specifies CASSLDGQREAFF.

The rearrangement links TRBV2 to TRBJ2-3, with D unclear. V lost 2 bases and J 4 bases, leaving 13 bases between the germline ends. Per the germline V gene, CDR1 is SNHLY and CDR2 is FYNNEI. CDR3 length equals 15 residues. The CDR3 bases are TGTGCCAGCAGTGAATACCAGAGAGCGCCAGATACGCAGTATTTT. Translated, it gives CASSEYQRAPDTQYF.

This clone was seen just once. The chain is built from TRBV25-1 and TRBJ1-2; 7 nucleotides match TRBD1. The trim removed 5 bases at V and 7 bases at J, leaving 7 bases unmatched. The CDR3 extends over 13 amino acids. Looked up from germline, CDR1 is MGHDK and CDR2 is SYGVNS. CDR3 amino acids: CASSYSTGPGYTF. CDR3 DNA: TGTGCCAGCAGTTATTCGACAGGGCCTGGCTACACCTTC.

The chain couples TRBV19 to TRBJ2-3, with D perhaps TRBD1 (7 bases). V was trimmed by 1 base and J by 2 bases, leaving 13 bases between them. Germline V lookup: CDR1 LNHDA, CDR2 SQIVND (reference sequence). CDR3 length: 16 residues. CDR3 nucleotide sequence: TGTGCCAGTAGTATAGGGGCGGGACAGATCACAGATACGCAGTATTTT. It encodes CASSIGAGQITDTQYF.

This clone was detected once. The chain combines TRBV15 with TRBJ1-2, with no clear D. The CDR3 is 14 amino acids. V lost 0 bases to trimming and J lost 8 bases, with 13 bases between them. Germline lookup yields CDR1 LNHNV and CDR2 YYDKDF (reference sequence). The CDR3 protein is CATSRDNLFGGYTF. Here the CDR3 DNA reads TGTGCCACCAGCAGAGATAACTTATTTGGGGGCTACACCTTC.

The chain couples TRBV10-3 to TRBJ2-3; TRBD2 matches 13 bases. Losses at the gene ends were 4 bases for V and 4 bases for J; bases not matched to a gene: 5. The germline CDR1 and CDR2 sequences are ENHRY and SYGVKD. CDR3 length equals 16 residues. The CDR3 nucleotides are TGTGCCATCAGTGGAACTAGCGGGAGGGCCCCAGATACGCAGTATTTT. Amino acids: CAISGTSGRAPDTQYF.

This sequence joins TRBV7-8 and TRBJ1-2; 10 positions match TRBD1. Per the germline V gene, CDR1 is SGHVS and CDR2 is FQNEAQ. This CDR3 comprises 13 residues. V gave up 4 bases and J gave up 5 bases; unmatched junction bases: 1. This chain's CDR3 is CASSWTGGYGYTF. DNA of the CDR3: TGTGCCAGCAGCTGGACAGGGGGGTATGGCTACACCTTC.

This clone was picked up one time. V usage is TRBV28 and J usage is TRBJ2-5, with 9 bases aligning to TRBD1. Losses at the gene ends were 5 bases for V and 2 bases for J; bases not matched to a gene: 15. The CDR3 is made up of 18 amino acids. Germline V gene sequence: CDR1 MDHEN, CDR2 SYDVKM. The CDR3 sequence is CASSLTLSGTGNQETQYF. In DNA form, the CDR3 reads TGTGCCAGCAGTCTCACCCTCTCCGGGACAGGGAATCAAGAGACCCAGTACTTC.

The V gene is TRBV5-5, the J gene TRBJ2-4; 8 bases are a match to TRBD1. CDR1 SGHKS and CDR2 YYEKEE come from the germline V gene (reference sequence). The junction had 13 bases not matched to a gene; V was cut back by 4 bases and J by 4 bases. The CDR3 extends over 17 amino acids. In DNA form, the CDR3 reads TGTGCCAGCAGCCAGTCCTTCACAGGGGGTTGGAAAAACATTCAGTACTTC. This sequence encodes CASSQSFTGGWKNIQYF.

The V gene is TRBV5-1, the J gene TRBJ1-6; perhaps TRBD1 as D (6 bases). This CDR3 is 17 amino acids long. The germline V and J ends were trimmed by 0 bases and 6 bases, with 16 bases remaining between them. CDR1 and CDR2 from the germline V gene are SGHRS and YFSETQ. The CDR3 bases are TGCGCCAGCAGCTTGGCCCTCAGGGGCAACCTTAATTCACCCCTCCACTTT. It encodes CASSLALRGNLNSPLHF.

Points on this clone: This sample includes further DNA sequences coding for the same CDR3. This chain's CDR3 is CASSLRGGYNEQFF. For the CDR3, the DNA is TGTGCCAGCAGTTTAAGGGGGGGCTACAATGAGCAGTTCTTC. V usage is TRBV27 and J usage is TRBJ2-1; perhaps TRBD2 as D (7 bases). This CDR3 has 14 residues. CDR1 and CDR2 from the germline V gene are MNHEY and SMNVEV (reference sequence). Trimming stripped 2 bases from V and 3 bases from J, with 8 bases between.

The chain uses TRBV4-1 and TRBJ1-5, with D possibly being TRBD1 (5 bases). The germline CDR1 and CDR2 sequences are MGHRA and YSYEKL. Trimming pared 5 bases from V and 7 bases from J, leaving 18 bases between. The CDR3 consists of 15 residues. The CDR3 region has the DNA TGCGCCAGCAGCGAGCGGGCCAGGGCCCTGCAGCCCCAGCATTTT. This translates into CASSERARALQPQHF.